This TCR beta chain was sequenced for a study of identical twins. Notes on the study in general: Beta clonotypes that were abundant in cord blood contained fewer insertions, a pattern absent from memory repertoires.

Germline V gene lookup returns CDR1 MGHRA and CDR2 YSYEKL. This CDR3 is built from 15 residues. TCRdb analysed the 5' RACE reads with MiXCR anew, one entry per CDR3 protein. This table holds around 1.7 million distinct CDR3 sequences, about 30% found once. This clonotype has a handful of counts. Antigen unknown. Sequencing input: cord blood. The sequence came from a newborn girl in good health. The rearrangement links TRBV4-1 to TRBJ2-4; 7 nucleotides agree with TRBD2. The better agreement between TRBJ2-7 and the DNA end casts doubt on the J call. CDR3 in DNA: TGCGCCAGCAGCCAACTAACCGGGAGGTTCAACGAGCAGTACTTC. This gives the protein CASSQLTGRFNEQYF.